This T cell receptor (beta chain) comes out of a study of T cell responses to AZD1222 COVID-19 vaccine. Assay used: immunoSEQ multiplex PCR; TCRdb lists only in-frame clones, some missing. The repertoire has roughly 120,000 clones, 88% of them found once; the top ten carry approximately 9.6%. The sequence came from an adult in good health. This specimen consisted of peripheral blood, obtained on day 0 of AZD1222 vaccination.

Here the CDR3 DNA reads TGTGCCAGCAGCTTAAAACAGAACACCGGGGAGCTGTTTTTT. It specifies CASSLKQNTGELFF. The rearrangement links TRBV7-3 to TRBJ2-2; D is undetermined. Looked up from germline, CDR1 is SGHTA and CDR2 is FQGTGA. CDR3 size: 14 residues. With 1 base removed from V and 1 base from J, the gap between germline ends came to 4 bases.